The clone carrying this T cell receptor beta chain was counted between two and nine times. Its specificity is not known. Here immunoSEQ multiplex PCR was the method, and the copy in TCRdb shows in-frame clones only, minus some. The data hold some 60,000 clones, with nearly 90% observed a single time. This entry is derived from a study of OX40 agonist ivuxolimab in advanced cancers. About the research overall: Past anti-PD-1, anti-PD-L1 or anti-CTLA-4 therapy was accepted, and 40% had received some. Whole-study results and caveats: Among the least clonally expanded were partial responders at 0.1-3.0 mg/kg.

CDR3 length: 15 residues. Trimming removed 6 bases from V and 10 bases from J; junction bases left unmatched: 6. From germline, CDR1 is SGHTA and CDR2 FQGNSA. The sequence was obtained from an adult with an advanced solid tumor such as melanoma, head and neck, liver or kidney cancer. J is TRBJ2-1 and V is TRBV7-2; 16 positions match TRBD2. Sequenced here: CD4+ or CD8+ T cells sorted from blood, sampled in a trial of the OX40 agonist ivuxolimab. The DNA of the CDR3 is TGTGCCAGCAGAGAGGGACTAGCGGGGGGGGTCGAGCAGTTCTTC. As protein: CASREGLAGGVEQFF. Looking up the rest from reference TRBV7-2 and TRBJ2-1 gives the full variable domain: GAGVSQSPSNKVTEKGKDVELRCDPISGHTALYWYRQSLGQGLEFLIYFQGNSAPDKSGLPSDRFSAERTGGSVSTLTIQRTQQEDSAVYLCASREGLAGGVEQFFGPGTRLTVL.